This T cell receptor (beta chain) was sequenced in a study of CD8 T cells in ankylosing spondylitis (dated by TCRdb to the late 2010s). Looking at the study overall: The study set out to find disease-linked TCR variants by profiling T cell receptor beta repertoires in ankylosing spondylitis patients and healthy donors. The whole study cohort included under 140 healthy donors and under 30 ankylosing spondylitis patients. Peripheral blood was sampled, and synovial fluid was also collected from ankylosing spondylitis patients. General study outcomes and caveats: Some TCR beta motif variants had previously been reported in synovial fluid and blood of reactive arthritis patients, which suggested common disease-initiation mechanisms. A TCR beta motif of several highly homologous amino acid variants appeared characteristic of blood from ankylosing spondylitis patients. In peripheral blood, the disease-linked clones were found at relatively low frequencies and had a CD8+ phenotype. The disease-linked clones were reported to be significantly enriched in matched synovial fluid samples from ankylosing spondylitis patients.

Turning to this clonotype: Which antigen it targets is not known. This sequence may be a read error, since a much larger clone differs from it by one base.

The CDR3 spans 14 residues, from the cysteine through the phenylalanine. Only the CDR3 part of the read is kept: 42 bases, read in frame from the first base. Taken from the germline V gene, the CDR1 and CDR2 loops are SGHRS and YFSETQ. TCRdb lists the instrument as Illumina HiSeq 2500. Quantitative 5'-RACE with molecular barcodes was the method used to prepare the TCR beta libraries. In the source study's methods: A new computational method based on a probabilistic model of VDJ rearrangement was used to identify disease-linked TCR variants. TCRdb itself trimmed the public reads at Q25 with fastp, ran MiXCR and retained productive beta chains. Identical CDR3 protein sequences are pooled into one entry, listed with their most common genes and DNA. These V and J calls are TCRdb output, not the study's own analysis. Within this sample are 100,000 to 150,000 distinct CDR3 sequences, with roughly 13% of them counted one time only. Approximately 3.1% of the sample comes from the top ten.

The sequencing sample was made of blood, either unsorted or a sorted T cell fraction (not recorded which). This receptor chain uses TRBV5-1 and TRBJ2-3, with the D segment identity uncertain. This TCR was recovered from a female donor with ankylosing spondylitis or in good health (not recorded which). The CDR3 sequence is CANSFPDVTDTQYF. The DNA is as follows: TGCGCCAACAGCTTCCCGGACGTCACAGATACGCAGTATTTT.